This TCR beta chain was sequenced during a study of spatial heterogeneity in lung cancer. Study in general: Unique TCR and UMI combinations averaged more than ten appearances each in raw reads.

As for time point: blood at routine non-recurrence follow-up after resection. Extraction of whole RNA from tumor, nontumor lung or frozen PBMC preceded unsorted sequencing. This clonotype appeared many times. Its specificity is not known. The study, taken as a whole, reports: The study found ubiquitous expanded tumor TCRs in blood more at resection than follow-up.

CDR1 and CDR2 from the germline V gene are SGHDT and YYEEEE. This CDR3 spans 14 amino acids. V lost 3 bases to trimming and J lost 6 bases, with 13 bases between them. Every TCR cDNA molecule carried a tag that served as a unique molecular identifier. TCRdb independently ran MiXCR on the 5' RACE reads; one entry per CDR3 protein. The sample carries more than 30,000 distinct CDR3 sequences, roughly 10% recorded once. Sequenced material: PBMCs, taken at follow-up. The sequence was collected from a female donor with early-stage non-small cell lung cancer. The V call is TRBV5-6, the J call TRBJ2-1, with no clear D. CDR3 sequence reads: CASSSRKASNEQFF. CDR3 sequence (DNA): TGTGCCAGCAGCTCACGGAAAGCGTCCAATGAGCAGTTCTTC. The variable domain in full, with the rest retrieved from reference TRBV5-6 and TRBJ2-1, is DAGVTQSPTHLIKTRGQQVTLRCSPKSGHDTVSWYQQALGQGPQFIFQYYEEEERQRGNFPDRFSGHQFPNYSSELNVNALLLGDSALYLCASSSRKASNEQFFGPGTRLTVL.